This TCR beta chain originates from a study of radiotherapy plus CTLA-4 blockade in lung cancer. Regarding the study as a whole: Early clonal dynamics of blood T cells, together with interferon-beta, were reported as the best response predictor. TCR clones of tumor origin grew in blood after radiotherapy plus ipilimumab.

Treatment of patients with chemo-refractory metastatic non-small-cell lung cancer consisted of focal radiation plus CTLA-4 blockade with ipilimumab. TCRdb's copy holds only in-frame clones and misses some; the assay was immunoSEQ multiplex PCR. The data contain about 97,000 clones, under 85% of them seen just once; the ten biggest clones take up around 2.8%. In regard to this clone: What it binds is not known.

This TCR was recovered from a human donor with non-small cell lung cancer who had a partial response to radiotherapy plus ipilimumab. Some clones in this sample may be carry-over from other donors' samples. Sequencing used peripheral blood, obtained from a patient treated with radiotherapy plus ipilimumab.

CDR3 sequence reads: CASGTGAPGTEAFF. Written as DNA, the CDR3 is TGTGCCAGCGGCACAGGGGCCCCGGGCACTGAAGCTTTCTTT. This rearrangement joins TRBV7-9 to TRBJ1-1; TRBD1 agrees at 7 bases. This CDR3 is built from 14 residues. After removal of 8 bases from V and 4 bases from J, the junction contained 10 bases not matched to a gene. From germline, CDR1 is SEHNR and CDR2 FQNEAQ (reference sequence). The whole variable domain, filled in from reference TRBV7-9 and TRBJ1-1, reads DTGVSQNPRHKITKRGQNVTFRCDPISEHNRLYWYRQTLGQGPEFLTYFQNEAQLEKSRLLSDRFSAERPKGSFSTLEIQRTEQGDSAMYLCASGTGAPGTEAFFGQGTRLTVV.